This T cell receptor (beta chain) originates from a study of cytomegalovirus exposure and HLA in healthy donors. Study-level results: Per published accounts, TCR beta sequences correctly predicted the HLA-A and HLA-B alleles of most subjects. Presence/absence results assume similar sequencing depth per donor, which may not hold.

The PCR contained 60 Vbeta and 13 Jbeta primers. TCRdb's table, derived via immunoSEQ multiplex PCR, lists solely in-frame clones and lacks some. The table lists some 99,000 clones, around 73% of them singletons. Germline V gene lookup returns CDR1 SQVTM and CDR2 ANQGSEA. The CDR3 is made up of 15 amino acids. The ends lost 4 bases at V and 6 bases at J; junction bases unmatched: 9. A remark on this clone: Its specificity is not known.

The genes are TRBV29-1 and TRBJ2-1; 10 nucleotides agree with TRBD2. The specimen was PBMCs. The receptor was isolated from a man aged 35-49 years in good health and CMV-seronegative. The CDR3 DNA is TGCAGCGTTGTACCCACTAGCGGGGTCCGCAATGAGCAGTTCTTC. It encodes CSVVPTSGVRNEQFF.